This TCR beta chain appears in the sequencing data of a study of shared clonotypes between healthy human individuals. Study-wide background: Three plates each covered CD4 naive and memory; CD8 naive two, CD8 memory one.

CDR3 length: 15 residues. Germline V gene lookup returns CDR1 SGHNT and CDR2 YYREEE (reference sequence). After removal of 7 bases from V and 6 bases from J, the junction contained 13 bases not matched to a gene. Here immunoSEQ multiplex PCR was the method, and the copy in TCRdb shows in-frame clones only, minus some. Seen here are around 1.6 million clones, under 99% observed once, and the top ten hold about 0.4%. The sample was naive CD4+ T cells sorted from blood. Regarding subset: CD45RA+ positively selected. The chain has TRBV5-4 and TRBJ2-7; 10 nucleotides agree with TRBD1. The sequence was collected from a young man in good health. DNA of the CDR3: TGTGCCAGCGGCCAGCCGGGGACAGGGGTAGCCGAGCAGTACTTC. Its protein is CASGQPGTGVAEQYF.